The 12 T cell receptor beta chains below all came from one sample that was sequenced in a study of T-cell reconstitution after alpha-beta-depleted transplantation in children. Preparing the TCRbeta library involved the use of unique molecular identifiers. One entry per CDR3 protein results from TCRdb running MiXCR on the PCR reads. The table includes approximately 170,000 distinct CDR3 sequences, around 10% detected once. The specimen was PBMCs, collected before TCRalphabeta/CD19-depleted stem cell transplant. The origin of the receptors is a boy aged 2 to 9 with acute myeloid leukemia, due to receive a stem cell transplant.

As to this clonotype: A junction end diverges from the germline sequence, so it may reflect a read error. The chain employs TRBV20-1 and TRBJ2-1; TRBD2 aligns across 7 bases. CDR3 length: 17 amino acids. Germline lookup yields CDR1 DFQATT and CDR2 SNEGSKA (reference sequence). The CDR3 region has the DNA TGCTGTGCTAGAGATCTGGTCGCGGGAGTCTCCTACAATGAGCAGTTCTTC. Its protein is CCARDLVAGVSYNEQFF.

This clonotype has at least ten counts. The chain joins TRBV5-1 to TRBJ2-1; 9 nucleotides agree with TRBD2. J gave up 1 base and V 4 bases, and 6 bases lay outside the gene matches. Germline V gene sequence: CDR1 SGHRS, CDR2 YFSETQ. There are 16 residues in the CDR3. The CDR3: CASSPLAGVSYNEQFF. The DNA of the CDR3 is TGCGCCAGCAGCCCGTTAGCGGGGGTATCCTACAATGAGCAGTTCTTC.

This clonotype was seen repeatedly, ten times or more. The chain recombines TRBV27 with TRBJ2-1, with 8 bases fitting TRBD2. From germline, CDR1 is MNHEY and CDR2 SMNVEV (reference sequence). The V gene end was trimmed by 0 bases and the J gene end by 3 bases; junction bases not matched to a gene: 10. This CDR3 is built from 18 residues. The CDR3 sequence: CASSLSGTSPQFYNEQFF. The CDR3 DNA is TGTGCCAGCAGTTTATCGGGGACTAGTCCCCAATTCTACAATGAGCAGTTCTTC.

A note on this clonotype: A single base separates this from a much larger clone, so it may be a read error. The final CDR3 position lacks the conserved phenylalanine or tryptophan, pointing to a likely read error. V and J are TRBV27 and TRBJ1-4; D is undetermined. Trimming removed 6 bases from V and 3 bases from J, with 11 bases in between. Germline loops: CDR1 MNHEY, CDR2 SMNVEV (reference sequence). The CDR3 contains 14 residues. CDR3 residues: CASRNLDSNEKLFY. The CDR3 region has the DNA TGTGCCAGCAGAAACCTGGACTCTAATGAAAAACTGTTTTAT.

At least ten counts were recorded for this clonotype. V usage is TRBV6-1 and J usage is TRBJ1-2; D ambiguous. CDR1 MNHNS and CDR2 SASEGT come from the germline V gene. There are 14 residues in the CDR3. The V end lost 6 bases, the J end lost 3 bases, and 14 bases lay between the germline ends. As DNA, the CDR3 is TGTGCCAGCAGGACTATTAAGCAGGACTATGGCTACACCTTC. Amino acids: CASRTIKQDYGYTF.

This clonotype was picked up many times. CDR3 amino acids: CSVEEEGARFNYGYTF. CDR3 sequence (DNA): TGCAGCGTTGAAGAGGAGGGGGCCAGGTTTAACTATGGCTACACCTTC. V and J are TRBV29-1 and TRBJ1-2, with 7 positions matching TRBD1. The CDR3 runs 16 residues. The V segment lost 0 bases and the J segment 1 base; nucleotides outside the gene matches: 8. Looked up from germline, CDR1 is SQVTM and CDR2 is ANQGSEA.

This clonotype has a count of ten or more. The V and J genes are TRBV6-4 and TRBJ2-1; D remains ambiguous. This CDR3 has 16 residues. V was clipped by 3 bases and J by 0 bases, with 12 bases between them. The germline gives CDR1 MRHNA, CDR2 SNTAGT. CDR3 amino acids: CASSEGSGRSYNEQFF. The CDR3 coding sequence is TGTGCCAGCAGTGAGGGTTCTGGCCGCTCCTACAATGAGCAGTTCTTC.

This clonotype was observed at least ten times. This chain joins TRBV7-9 and TRBJ1-2; D ambiguous. The CDR3 is 12 amino acids. Looked up from germline, CDR1 is SEHNR and CDR2 is FQNEAQ (reference sequence). V dropped 1 base and J dropped 5 bases, with 5 bases sitting between them. CDR3 coding DNA: TGTGCCAGCAGCTTAGATAAATATGGCTACACCTTC. Its translation: CASSLDKYGYTF.

This clonotype was counted ten times or more. The chain is built from TRBV7-9 and TRBJ2-1; no reliable D call. The germline V gene has CDR1 SEHNR and CDR2 FQNEAQ (reference sequence). The V end was cut by 11 bases, the J end by 5 bases, with 7 bases between. The CDR3 totals 10 residues. CDR3 in amino acids: CAPADNEQFF. Written as DNA, the CDR3 is TGTGCCCCGGCGGACAATGAGCAGTTCTTC.

This clonotype occurred many times. CDR3 protein: CAISGNGGCYPGELFF. Here the CDR3 DNA reads TGTGCCATCAGTGGAAATGGCGGGTGTTACCCCGGGGAGCTGTTTTTT. The rearrangement joins TRBV10-3 to TRBJ2-2, with D possibly TRBD2 on 5 matching bases. There are 16 residues in the CDR3. V lost 4 bases and J lost 6, with 18 bases in between. From germline, CDR1 is ENHRY and CDR2 SYGVKD.

This clonotype has ten or more counts. V and J are TRBV27 and TRBJ1-5; unclear D gene. The CDR3 contains 14 residues. The V end was cut by 6 bases, the J end by 0 bases, with 9 bases between. Germline CDR1 reads MNHEY; CDR2 reads SMNVEV (reference sequence). The CDR3 DNA sequence: TGTGCCAGCAGGGTGGGGAATAGCAATCAGCCCCAGCATTTT. This codes for CASRVGNSNQPQHF.

J is TRBJ2-7 and V is TRBV7-8; 9 nucleotides align to TRBD1. After removal of 1 base from V and 6 bases from J, the junction contained 1 base not matched to a gene. The germline CDR1 and CDR2 sequences are SGHVS and FQNEAQ. CDR3 length: 13 amino acids. CDR3 in DNA: TGTGCCAGCAGCTTAGGACAGGGGGTCGAGCAGTACGTC. Encoded protein: CASSLGQGVEQYV.